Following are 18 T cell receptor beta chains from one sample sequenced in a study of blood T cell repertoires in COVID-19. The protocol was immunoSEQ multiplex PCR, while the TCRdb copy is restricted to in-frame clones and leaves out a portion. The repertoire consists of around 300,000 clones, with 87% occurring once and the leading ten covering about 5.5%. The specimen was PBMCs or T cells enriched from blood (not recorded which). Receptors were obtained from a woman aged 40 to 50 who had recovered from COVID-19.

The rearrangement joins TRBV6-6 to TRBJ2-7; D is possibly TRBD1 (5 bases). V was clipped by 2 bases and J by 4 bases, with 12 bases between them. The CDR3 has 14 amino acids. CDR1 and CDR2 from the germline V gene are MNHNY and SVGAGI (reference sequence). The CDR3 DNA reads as TGTGCCAGCAGTTACGTCCAGGGAAGGTACGAGCAGTACTTC. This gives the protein CASSYVQGRYEQYF.

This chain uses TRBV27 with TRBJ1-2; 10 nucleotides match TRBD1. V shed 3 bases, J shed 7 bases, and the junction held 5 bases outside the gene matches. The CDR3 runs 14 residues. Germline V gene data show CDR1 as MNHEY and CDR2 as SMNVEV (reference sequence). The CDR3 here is CASSFHGQGGGYTF. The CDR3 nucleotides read TGTGCCAGCAGTTTCCACGGACAGGGGGGTGGCTACACCTTC.

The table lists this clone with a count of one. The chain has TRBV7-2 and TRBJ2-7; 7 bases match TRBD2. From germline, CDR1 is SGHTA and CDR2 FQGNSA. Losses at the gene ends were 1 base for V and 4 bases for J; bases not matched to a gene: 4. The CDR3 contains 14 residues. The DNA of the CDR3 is TGTGCCAGCAGCTTAGGAGGGAGGGTTTACGAGCAGTACTTC. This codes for CASSLGGRVYEQYF.

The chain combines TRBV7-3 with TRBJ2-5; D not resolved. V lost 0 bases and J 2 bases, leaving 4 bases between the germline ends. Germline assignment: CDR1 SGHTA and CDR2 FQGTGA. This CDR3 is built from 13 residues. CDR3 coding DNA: TGTGCCAGCAGCTTAACCAGGCAAGAGACCCAGTACTTC. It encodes CASSLTRQETQYF.

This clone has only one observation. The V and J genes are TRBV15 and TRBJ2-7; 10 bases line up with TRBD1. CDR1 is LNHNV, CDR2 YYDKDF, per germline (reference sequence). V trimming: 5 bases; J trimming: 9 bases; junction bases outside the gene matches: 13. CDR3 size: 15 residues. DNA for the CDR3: TGTGCCACCAGCGGTGGAGGGACAGGGGAGAGAAGGCAGTACTTC. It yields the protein CATSGGGTGERRQYF.

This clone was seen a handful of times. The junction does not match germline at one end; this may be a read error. As DNA, the CDR3 is TGTGCCAGAAGCTTGGGAGGAGTCTTT. Its protein is CARSLGGVF. The V call is TRBV5-3, the J call TRBJ1-3; no reliable D call. TRBV5-3 is given ORF status, its function remaining uncertain. The CDR3 is made up of 9 amino acids.

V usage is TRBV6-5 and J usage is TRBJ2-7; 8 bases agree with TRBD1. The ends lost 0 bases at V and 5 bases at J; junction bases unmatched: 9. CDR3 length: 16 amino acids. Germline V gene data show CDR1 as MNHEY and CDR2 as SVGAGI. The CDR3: CASSYSSGGAGHEQYF. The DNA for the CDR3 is TGTGCCAGCAGTTACTCTTCAGGGGGCGCAGGACACGAGCAGTACTTC.

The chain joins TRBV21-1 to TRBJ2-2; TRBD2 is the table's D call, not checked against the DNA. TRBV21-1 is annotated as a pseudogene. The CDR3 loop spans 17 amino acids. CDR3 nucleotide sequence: TGTGCCAGCAGCAAAGTCGCTGCGGGAGTGGACACCGGGGAGCTGTTTTTT. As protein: CASSKVAAGVDTGELFF.

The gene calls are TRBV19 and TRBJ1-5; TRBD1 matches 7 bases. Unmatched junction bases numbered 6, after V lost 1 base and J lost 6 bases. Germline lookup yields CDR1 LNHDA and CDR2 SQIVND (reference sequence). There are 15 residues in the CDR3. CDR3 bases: TGTGCCAGTAGTATAGGCAGACAGGGCGGTCAGCCCCAGCATTTT. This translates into CASSIGRQGGQPQHF.

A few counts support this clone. The CDR3 region is CASSLTGQTNTEAFF. Written as DNA, the CDR3 is TGTGCCAGCAGCCTCACCGGACAGACGAACACTGAAGCTTTCTTT. The J gene is TRBJ1-1, the V gene TRBV7-2; D possibly corresponds to TRBD1 (6 bases). Looked up from germline, CDR1 is SGHTA and CDR2 is FQGNSA. The CDR3 contains 15 residues. V lost 5 bases, J lost 1 base, and 14 bases lay in between.

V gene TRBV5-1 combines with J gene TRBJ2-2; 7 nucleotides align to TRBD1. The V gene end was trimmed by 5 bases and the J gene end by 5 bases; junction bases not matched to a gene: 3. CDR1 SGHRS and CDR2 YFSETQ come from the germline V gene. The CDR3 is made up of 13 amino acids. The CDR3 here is CASSRQGTGELFF. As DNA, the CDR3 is TGCGCCAGCAGTCGACAGGGTACCGGGGAGCTGTTTTTT.

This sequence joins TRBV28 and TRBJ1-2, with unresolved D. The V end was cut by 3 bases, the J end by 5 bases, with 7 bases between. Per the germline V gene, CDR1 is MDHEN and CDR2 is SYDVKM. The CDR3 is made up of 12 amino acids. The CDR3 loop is CASSFSGYGYTF. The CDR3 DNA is TGTGCCAGCAGTTTCTCCGGGTATGGCTACACCTTC.

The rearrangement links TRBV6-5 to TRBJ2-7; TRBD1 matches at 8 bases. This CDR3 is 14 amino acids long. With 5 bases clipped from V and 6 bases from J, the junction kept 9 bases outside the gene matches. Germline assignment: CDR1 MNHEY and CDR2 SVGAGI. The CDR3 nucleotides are TGTGCCAGCAGTCAGTGGGGCAGGGGGCGCGAGCAGTACTTC. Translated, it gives CASSQWGRGREQYF.

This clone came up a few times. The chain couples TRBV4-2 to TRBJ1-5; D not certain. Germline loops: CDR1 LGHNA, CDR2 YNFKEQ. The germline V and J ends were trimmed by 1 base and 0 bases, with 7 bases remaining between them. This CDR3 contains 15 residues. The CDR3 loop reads CASSQAQNSNQPQHF. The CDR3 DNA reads TGTGCCAGCAGCCAAGCGCAGAATAGCAATCAGCCCCAGCATTTT.

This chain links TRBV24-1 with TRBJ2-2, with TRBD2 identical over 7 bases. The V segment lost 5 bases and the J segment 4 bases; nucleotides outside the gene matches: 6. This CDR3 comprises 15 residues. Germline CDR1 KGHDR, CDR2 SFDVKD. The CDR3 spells CATSAPSGTTGELFF. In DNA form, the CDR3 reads TGTGCCACCAGTGCCCCTAGCGGAACCACCGGGGAGCTGTTTTTT.

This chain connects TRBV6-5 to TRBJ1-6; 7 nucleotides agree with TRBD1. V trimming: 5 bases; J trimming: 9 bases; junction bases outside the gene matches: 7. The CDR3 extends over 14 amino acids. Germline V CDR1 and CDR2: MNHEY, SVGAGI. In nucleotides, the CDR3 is TGTGCCAGCAGTATGGGACAGTATGCTTCACCCCTCCACTTT. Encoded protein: CASSMGQYASPLHF.

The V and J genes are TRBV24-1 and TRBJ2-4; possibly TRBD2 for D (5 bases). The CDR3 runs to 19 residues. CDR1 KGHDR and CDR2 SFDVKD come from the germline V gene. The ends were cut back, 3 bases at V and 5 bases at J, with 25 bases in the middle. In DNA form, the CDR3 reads TGTGCCACCAGTGATGCCCGGGCCGGCCCCGGGATAGGGCAAAACATTCAGTACTTC. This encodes CATSDARAGPGIGQNIQYF.

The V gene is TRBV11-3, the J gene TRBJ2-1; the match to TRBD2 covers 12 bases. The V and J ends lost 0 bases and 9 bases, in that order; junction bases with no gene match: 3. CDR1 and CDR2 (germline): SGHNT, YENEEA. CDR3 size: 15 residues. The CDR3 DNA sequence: TGTGCCAGCAGCTTAGAAGCGACTAGCGGGAGTGAGCAGTTCTTC. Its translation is CASSLEATSGSEQFF.